The clone carrying this TCR beta chain was picked up many times. Its antigen is undetermined. This entry comes from a study of early T cells in non-severe SARS-CoV-2 infection. At the level of the study: Unsorted whole blood bulk RNA was sequenced, with unpaired chains.

Study-wide points: Database matching using VDJdb favored anti-spike CD8 responses, with private and CD4 specificities left missing.

The TCR library protocol attached unique molecular identifiers to the individual cDNA molecules. A single record per CDR3 protein comes from TCRdb applying MiXCR to the 5' RACE reads. The table has 50,000 or so distinct CDR3 sequences, around 8% seen once. The sequence came from an adult who was a healthcare worker with PCR-confirmed SARS-CoV-2 infection or an uninfected control (not recorded which). The sample taken for sequencing was whole blood.

Written as DNA, the CDR3 is TGTGCCAGCAGCCGGACAGGGGAGAAGGGTCAGCCCCAGCATTTT. It yields the protein CASSRTGEKGQPQHF. J is TRBJ1-5 and V is TRBV11-2; 9 nucleotides align to TRBD1. The CDR3 sequence is 15 residues long. V was pared by 5 bases and J by 6 bases, with 8 bases of the junction left unmatched. The V gene's germline CDR1 is SGHAT and CDR2 FQNNGV.